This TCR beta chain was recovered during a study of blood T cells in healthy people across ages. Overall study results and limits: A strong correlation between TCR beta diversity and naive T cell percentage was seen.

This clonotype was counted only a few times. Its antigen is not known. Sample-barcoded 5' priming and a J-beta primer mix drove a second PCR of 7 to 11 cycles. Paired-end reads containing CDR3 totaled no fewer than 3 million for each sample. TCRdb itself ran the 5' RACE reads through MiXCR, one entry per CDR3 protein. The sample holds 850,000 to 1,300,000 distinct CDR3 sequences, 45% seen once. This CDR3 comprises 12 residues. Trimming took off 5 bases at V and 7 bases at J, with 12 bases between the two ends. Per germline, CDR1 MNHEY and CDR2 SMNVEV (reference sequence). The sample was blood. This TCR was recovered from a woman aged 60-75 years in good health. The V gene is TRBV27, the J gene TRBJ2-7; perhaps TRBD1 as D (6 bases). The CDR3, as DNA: TGTGCCAGCAGTCCACAGGGTTGGGAGCAGTACTTC. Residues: CASSPQGWEQYF.